Here is one TCR beta chain with its context. The J segment lost 11 bases and the V segment lost 3 bases, leaving 10 bases of the junction unmatched. This CDR3 spans 13 amino acids. Germline values: CDR1 SGDLS, CDR2 YYNGEE. The sample originates from a study of blood T cell repertoires in COVID-19. Original handling: Reference gene primer amplification in the assay estimated nucleated cell counts. Sequencing was performed with immunoSEQ multiplex PCR; in TCRdb, only in-frame clones are kept and a portion is missing. From that table come the V and J calls and clone size; the DNA was used to work out D and trimming. The table records over 120,000 clones, around 79% of them present only once.

V gene TRBV9 combines with J gene TRBJ1-1, with 7 bases fitting TRBD1. Input material: peripheral blood. This receptor was identified in a woman aged 70 to 79 with COVID-19, enrolled during active disease. DNA for the CDR3: TGTGCCAGCAGCGCCGAGGGGGCGGAAACGGCTTTCTTT. This sequence encodes CASSAEGAETAFF.